Listed below are T cell receptor beta chains from one sample, sequenced in a study of blood T cell repertoires in COVID-19. Sequenced by immunoSEQ multiplex PCR; TCRdb stores in-frame clones only, minus some. The sample yields some 300,000 clones, around 84% seen once. Sequenced input: PBMCs or T cells enriched from blood (not recorded which). Every receptor here comes from a man aged 25 to 40 who had recovered from COVID-19. The CDR3 runs from the conserved cysteine through the conserved F or W. The D gene is left open where the match is weak. Not every row has a clone size; where given, it reads once, few, many or a size class.

d_gene,abundance,v_gene,j_gene,CDR3aa,CDR3nt
TRBD2,NA,TRBV28,TRBJ2-5,CATNLLEGLAGGGETQYF,TGTGCCACCAACCTCCTGGAGGGACTAGCGGGTGGCGGTGAGACCCAGTACTTC
NA,NA,TRBV5-5,TRBJ1-5,CASSRTGGGDSNQPQHF,TGTGCCAGCAGCCGGACGGGTGGAGGGGATAGCAATCAGCCCCAGCATTTT
NA,NA,TRBV4-2,TRBJ2-3,CASSQTGIRGDTQYF,TGTGCCAGCAGTCAAACGGGAATCCGAGGAGATACGCAGTATTTT
NA,NA,TRBV6-5,TRBJ2-1,CATRPSSLSYNEQFF,TGTGCCACTAGACCGAGTTCCCTTTCCTACAATGAGCAGTTCTTC
TRBD1,NA,TRBV5-1,TRBJ1-2,CASSPGTGDGYTF,TGCGCCAGCAGCCCGGGGACAGGTGATGGCTACACCTTC
TRBD2,NA,TRBV19,TRBJ2-2,CASSHYPPLSSGRAGGDTGELFF,TGTGCCAGTAGTCATTATCCCCCGCTGAGTAGCGGGAGGGCCGGTGGAGACACCGGGGAGCTGTTTTTT
NA,NA,TRBV12-5,TRBJ1-2,CASGLVLFGDSNYGYTF,TGTGCTAGTGGTTTGGTACTTTTTGGAGACTCTAACTATGGCTACACCTTC
TRBD1,NA,TRBV13,TRBJ2-7,CASSRDRAYEQYF,TGTGCCAGCAGCCGGGACAGAGCCTACGAGCAGTACTTC
NA,NA,TRBV5-1,TRBJ2-7,CASSLEGRVGYEQYF,TGCGCCAGCAGCTTGGAAGGCAGGGTAGGTTACGAGCAGTACTTC
NA,once,TRBV11-1,TRBJ2-1,CASSPHRVNEQFF,TGTGCCAGCAGTCCCCACAGGGTTAATGAGCAGTTCTTC
NA,NA,TRBV5-6,TRBJ2-3,CASSLSAGATDTQYF,TGTGCCAGCAGCTTATCGGCAGGGGCCACAGATACGCAGTATTTT
NA,NA,TRBV9,TRBJ2-2,CASSVELARSGELFF,TGTGCCAGCAGCGTAGAGTTGGCCCGTTCCGGGGAGCTGTTTTTT
TRBD2,few,TRBV4-1,TRBJ2-7,CASSQGREGSYEQYF,TGCGCCAGCAGCCAAGGGCGGGAGGGGTCCTACGAGCAGTACTTC
TRBD2,NA,TRBV5-1,TRBJ2-3,CASSPGARGGTDTQYF,TGCGCCAGCAGCCCCGGGGCTCGGGGGGGCACAGATACGCAGTATTTT
NA,NA,TRBV9,TRBJ1-1,CASSGSRGNTEAFF,TGTGCCAGCAGCGGATCCAGGGGGAACACTGAAGCTTTCTTT
TRBD1,NA,TRBV7-2,TRBJ1-2,CASSIDRQGASGGYTF,TGTGCCAGCAGCATAGATCGACAGGGGGCCTCGGGAGGCTACACCTTC
NA,NA,TRBV29-1,TRBJ2-5,CSVEGAPATQYF,TGCAGCGTTGAGGGGGCGCCTGCGACCCAGTACTTC
TRBD2,NA,TRBV4-1,TRBJ2-1,CASSQEGTSVYNEQFF,TGCGCCAGCAGCCAAGAAGGGACTAGCGTTTACAATGAGCAGTTCTTC
NA,NA,TRBV7-2,TRBJ2-2,CASSLIHGELFF,TGTGCCAGCAGCCTAATCCACGGGGAGCTGTTTTTT
NA,NA,TRBV5-1,TRBJ2-1,CASSLADGGYNEQFF,TGCGCCAGCAGCTTGGCCGATGGCGGATACAATGAGCAGTTCTTC
TRBD2,NA,TRBV6-5,TRBJ2-7,CASRPGLHPYEQYF,TGTGCCAGCAGACCGGGACTACATCCCTACGAGCAGTACTTC
NA,NA,TRBV2,TRBJ2-2,CASSEIGPEGTGELFF,TGTGCCAGCAGTGAAATAGGACCGGAGGGGACCGGGGAGCTGTTTTTT
NA,NA,TRBV6-5,TRBJ1-1,CASSLSKTGNTEAFF,TGTGCCAGCAGTTTGAGCAAGACAGGGAACACTGAAGCTTTCTTT
NA,NA,TRBV11-2,TRBJ2-7,CASSLSRDTWGFEQYF,TGTGCCAGCAGCTTGTCCCGGGACACCTGGGGATTCGAGCAGTACTTC
TRBD2,few,TRBV27,TRBJ2-1,CASSLQWTSLYNEQFF,TGTGCCAGCAGTTTACAGTGGACTAGCCTCTACAATGAGCAGTTCTTC
TRBD1,few,TRBV5-1,TRBJ1-1,CASSVDRATNTEAFF,TGCGCCAGCAGCGTAGACAGGGCGACGAACACTGAAGCTTTCTTT
NA,once,TRBV6-5,TRBJ1-3,CASSYGSYSGNTIYF,TGTGCCAGCAGTTACGGGAGCTACTCTGGAAACACCATATATTTT
TRBD1,NA,TRBV5-1,TRBJ2-5,CASSWTGSGETQYF,TGCGCCAGCAGCTGGACAGGGTCGGGAGAGACCCAGTACTTC
NA,NA,TRBV7-9,TRBJ1-1,CASSLARQNTEAFF,TGTGCCAGCAGCTTAGCGCGGCAGAACACTGAAGCTTTCTTT
NA,NA,TRBV27,TRBJ1-5,CASSLLGANQPQHF,TGTGCCAGCAGTTTATTAGGAGCAAATCAGCCCCAGCATTTT
NA,once,TRBV3-1/TRBV3-2,TRBJ2-7,CASSQQYEQYF,TGTGCCAGCAGCCAACAGTACGAGCAGTACTTC
NA,NA,TRBV7-2,TRBJ2-7,CASSPGARPYEQYF,TGTGCCAGCAGCCCTGGGGCGCGCCCCTACGAGCAGTACTTC
NA,NA,TRBV19,TRBJ2-1,CASSPFAGPDNEQFF,TGTGCCAGTAGTCCCTTTGCGGGGCCCGACAATGAGCAGTTCTTC
NA,NA,TRBV15,TRBJ1-2,CATSPYGQYGYTF,TGTGCCACCAGCCCCTACGGACAATATGGCTACACCTTC
TRBD1,NA,TRBV27,TRBJ1-1,CASGPWTGENTEAFF,TGTGCCAGCGGACCATGGACAGGGGAGAACACTGAAGCTTTCTTT
TRBD1,NA,TRBV12-3/TRBV12-4,TRBJ1-2,CASSARGDYGYTF,TGTGCCAGCAGCGCCAGGGGGGACTATGGCTACACCTTC
TRBD1,NA,TRBV10-1,TRBJ2-6,CASSSGQGNVLTF,TGCGCCAGCAGCTCGGGACAGGGTAATGTCCTGACTTTC
NA,NA,TRBV20-1,TRBJ2-3,CSASRRAPGADTQYF,TGCAGTGCTAGTAGGAGGGCTCCCGGAGCAGATACGCAGTATTTT
NA,NA,TRBV5-4,TRBJ1-6,CASSLTEPDYNSPLHF,TGTGCCAGCAGCTTAACGGAGCCGGATTATAATTCACCCCTCCACTTT
TRBD2,few,TRBV7-2,TRBJ2-7,CASSLAREGYEQYF,TGTGCCAGCAGCTTAGCGCGGGAGGGCTACGAGCAGTACTTC
TRBD1,NA,TRBV7-9,TRBJ2-5,CASSRTGTAGTQYF,TGTGCCAGCAGCCGGACAGGGACTGCCGGGACCCAGTACTTC
NA,NA,TRBV9,TRBJ1-6,CASSVGYVGGGSPLHF,TGTGCCAGCAGCGTAGGCTACGTGGGGGGTGGTTCACCCCTCCACTTT
NA,once,TRBV28,TRBJ1-2,CASTGGLDYGYTF,TGTGCCAGCACCGGGGGGCTCGACTATGGCTACACCTTC
NA,NA,TRBV12-3/TRBV12-4,TRBJ2-7,CASSLLYEQYF,TGTGCCAGCAGTTTGTTATACGAGCAGTACTTC
TRBD1,NA,TRBV16,TRBJ1-3,CASSQTQGSGNTIYF,TGTGCCAGCAGCCAAACACAGGGGTCTGGAAACACCATATATTTT
TRBD2,once,TRBV2,TRBJ2-2,CASSDSGLANTGELFF,TGTGCCAGCAGTGACTCCGGACTAGCGAACACCGGGGAGCTGTTTTTT
NA,NA,TRBV5-5,TRBJ1-5,CASSLAYGNQPQHF,TGTGCCAGCAGCTTGGCCTACGGGAATCAGCCCCAGCATTTT
TRBD1,NA,TRBV2,TRBJ1-2,CASSGATGSDAQTF,TGTGCCAGCAGTGGGGCGACAGGGTCGGACGCTCAAACCTTC
NA,NA,TRBV5-4,TRBJ1-1,CASSLVGSSTEAFF,TGTGCCAGCAGCTTGGTGGGCAGCAGCACTGAAGCTTTCTTT
TRBD1,NA,TRBV30,TRBJ1-5,CAWRGQGAGQPQHF,TGTGCCTGGAGAGGACAGGGGGCGGGTCAGCCCCAGCATTTT
TRBD1,NA,TRBV28,TRBJ2-7,CATTAGDRGNEQYF,TGTGCCACCACCGCGGGGGACAGGGGAAACGAGCAGTACTTC